These 27 T cell receptor beta chains were sequenced from one sample in a study of regulatory T cells in long-lasting Graves disease. This sample's time point: newly diagnosed GD, antithyroid drugs for less than 3 months. PBMC-derived RNA was used for the TCR library. iRepertoire HTBI primers and Arm-PCR of CDR3 regions built TCR beta libraries. Each CDR3 protein gets one entry after TCRdb re-called the multiplex PCR reads with MiXCR. The table includes 360,000 or so distinct CDR3 sequences, roughly 16% detected once. These data were likewise used in another study, on T cells in Graves' hyperthyroidism and ophthalmopathy.

The sample consisted of peripheral blood mononuclear cells (PBMCs), taken at new diagnosis, from a patient treated with antithyroid drugs. The receptors were gathered from a woman aged 18-29 years with Graves disease.

This clonotype was counted ten times or more. The chain couples TRBV10-2 to TRBJ2-2, with TRBD1 as a possible D gene (7 bases). V lost 7 bases to trimming and J lost 7 bases, with 19 bases between them. The CDR3 has 15 residues. Germline loops: CDR1 WSHSY, CDR2 SAAADI. DNA of the CDR3: TGCGCCAGCATCCCCAGGGGGGAGGTTGGCGGGGAGCTGTTTTTT. It translates to CASIPRGEVGGELFF.

The chain is built from TRBV11-3 and TRBJ2-1; D remains ambiguous. Germline lookup yields CDR1 SGHNT and CDR2 YENEEA. V gave up 0 bases and J gave up 8 bases, with 11 bases separating them. This CDR3 contains 14 residues. The chain's CDR3 is CASSLDPKSYEQFF. DNA for the CDR3: TGTGCCAGCAGCTTAGATCCAAAGAGCTATGAGCAGTTCTTC.

This clonotype was observed a few times. This chain connects TRBV29-1 to TRBJ1-4; D is perhaps TRBD1 (5 bases). Trimming cost V 6 bases and J 0 bases, with 11 bases left between them. The germline V gene has CDR1 SQVTM and CDR2 ANQGSEA. The CDR3 has 14 residues. The CDR3 loop is CSVSNRSTNEKLFF. In nucleotides, the CDR3 is TGCAGCGTGAGCAACAGGTCAACTAATGAAAAACTGTTTTTT.

This chain connects TRBV9 to TRBJ1-2, with 7 nucleotides matching TRBD1. Germline assignment: CDR1 SGDLS and CDR2 YYNGEE. Trimming at V came to 2 bases and at J to 6 bases, leaving 7 bases not matched to a gene. There are 14 residues in the CDR3. Here the CDR3 reads CASSVDRVGHGYTF. The CDR3 nucleotides are TGTGCCAGCAGCGTCGACAGGGTCGGACATGGCTACACCTTC.

This clonotype was picked up many times. The rearrangement uses TRBV30 and TRBJ2-4; 8 nucleotides align to TRBD1. V lost 1 base and J lost 1; bases outside the gene matches: 3. This CDR3 spans 15 amino acids. Germline CDR1 and CDR2: GTSNPN and SVGIG (reference sequence). CDR3: CAWSDRGTAKNIQYF. In DNA, the CDR3 is TGTGCCTGGAGTGACAGGGGGACCGCCAAAAACATTCAGTACTTC. Full variable domain (rest looked up from reference TRBV30 and TRBJ2-4): SQTIHQWPATLVQPVGSPLSLECTVEGTSNPNLYWYRQAAGRGLQLLFYSVGIGQISSEVPQNLSASRPQDRQFILSSKKLLLSDSGFYLCAWSDRGTAKNIQYFGAGTRLSVL.

The gene calls are TRBV6-5 and TRBJ2-7; 8 bases agree with TRBD2. The CDR3 runs 15 residues. V trimming: 2 bases; J trimming: 6 bases; junction bases outside the gene matches: 9. Germline V gene data show CDR1 as MNHEY and CDR2 as SVGAGI. CDR3 nucleotide sequence: TGTGCCAGCAGTTACACCGGGACTAGAGGCCGCGAGCAGTACTTC. As protein: CASSYTGTRGREQYF.

This chain connects TRBV12-3 or TRBV12-4 to TRBJ2-7; TRBD2 is a possible D gene (5 bases). This CDR3 spans 14 amino acids. V shed 3 bases and J shed 3 bases, with 12 bases lying between them. The CDR3 region is CASSFEGRIYEQYF. The CDR3 nucleotides are TGTGCCAGCAGTTTTGAGGGCCGAATCTACGAGCAGTACTTC.

Many counts were recorded for this clonotype. The chain combines TRBV12-3 or TRBV12-4 with TRBJ1-5; D gene ambiguous. The germline V and J ends were trimmed by 1 base and 3 bases, with 7 bases remaining between them. The CDR3 has 14 amino acids. The CDR3: CASSLDSNNQPQHF. The CDR3 bases are TGTGCCAGCAGTTTAGACAGCAACAATCAGCCCCAGCATTTT.

This clonotype was observed a few times. J is TRBJ2-2 and V is TRBV7-9, with D hard to call. Germline V gene data show CDR1 as SEHNR and CDR2 as FQNEAQ (reference sequence). The CDR3 totals 13 residues. The V gene lost 2 bases and the J gene lost 5 bases, with 6 bases spanning the gap. The CDR3: CASSLLVTGELFF. CDR3 bases: TGTGCCAGCAGCTTATTGGTAACCGGGGAGCTGTTTTTT.

Many counts were recorded for this clonotype. V usage is TRBV30 and J usage is TRBJ2-7; TRBD2 matches at 8 bases. The CDR3 consists of 15 residues. Germline values: CDR1 GTSNPN, CDR2 SVGIG (reference sequence). The J segment lost 2 bases and the V segment lost 2 bases, leaving 8 bases of the junction unmatched. The CDR3 DNA reads TGTGCCTGGAGTTTGTCACTAGCGGAGACCTACGAGCAGTACTTC. Protein product: CAWSLSLAETYEQYF.

The rearrangement links TRBV7-9 to TRBJ2-5; D gene unclear. Judging by the DNA end, TRBJ2-1 fits better; the J call may be wrong. Germline V lookup: CDR1 SEHNR, CDR2 FQNEAQ (reference sequence). The CDR3 totals 14 residues. The CDR3 sequence: CASSGRLNYNEQFF. For the CDR3, the DNA is TGTGCCAGCAGCGGGCGACTCAACTACAATGAGCAGTTCTTC.

The table lists this clonotype with many counts. The chain employs TRBV11-2 and TRBJ2-1, with TRBD2 as a possible D gene (5 bases). Trimming cost V 4 bases and J 4 bases, with 11 bases left between them. The CDR3 totals 14 residues. Germline CDR1 reads SGHAT; CDR2 reads FQNNGV. The CDR3, as DNA: TGTGCCAGCAGCTCCCCCCGGGGTTACAATGAGCAGTTCTTC. This gives the protein CASSSPRGYNEQFF. The complete variable domain, with remaining parts taken from reference TRBV11-2 and TRBJ2-1, reads EAGVAQSPRYKIIEKRQSVAFWCNPISGHATLYWYQQILGQGPKLLIQFQNNGVVDDSQLPKDRFSAERLKGVDSTLKIQPAKLEDSAVYLCASSSPRGYNEQFFGPGTRLTVL.

This clonotype has at least ten counts. The V gene is TRBV3-1, the J gene TRBJ2-1; D may be TRBD2 (7 bases). CDR3 length: 16 residues. Per the germline V gene, CDR1 is LGHDT and CDR2 is YNNKEL (reference sequence). Trimming removed 6 bases at V and 0 bases at J, with 15 bases between. The CDR3 spells CASSWAGASSYNEQFF. The CDR3 DNA reads TGTGCCAGCAGTTGGGCGGGGGCGTCCTCCTACAATGAGCAGTTCTTC.

The rearrangement joins TRBV2 to TRBJ1-5, with 7 bases that match TRBD1. With 6 bases clipped from V and 1 base from J, the junction kept 3 bases outside the gene matches. CDR1 is SNHLY and CDR2 is FYNNEI in the germline V gene. The CDR3 consists of 14 residues. CDR3 nucleotide sequence: TGTGCCAGCAGGGGGGACAGAAGCAATCAGCCCCAGCATTTT. Residues: CASRGDRSNQPQHF.

This clonotype was seen a handful of times. The rearrangement links TRBV28 to TRBJ2-1; weak D call: TRBD1 (5 bases). This CDR3 contains 13 residues. Trimming cost V 10 bases and J 2 bases, with 12 bases left between them. CDR1 and CDR2 from the germline V gene are MDHEN and SYDVKM. CDR3 bases: TGTGCCACCCTCCAGGGCACCTACAATGAGCAGTTCTTC. Amino acids: CATLQGTYNEQFF. The full variable domain, rest sourced from reference TRBV28 and TRBJ2-1, is DVKVTQSSRYLVKRTGEKVFLECVQDMDHENMFWYRQDPGLGLRLIYFSYDVKMKEKGDIPEGYSVSREKKERFSLILESASTNQTSMYLCATLQGTYNEQFFGPGTRLTVL.

CDR3 sequence: CAISTESYGYTF. The DNA for the CDR3 is TGTGCCATCTCGACAGAGAGCTATGGCTACACCTTC. V usage is TRBV10-3 and J usage is TRBJ1-2; maybe TRBD1 (5 bases). The CDR3 consists of 12 residues. In germline, CDR1 is ENHRY, CDR2 SYGVKD. The V end lost 8 bases, the J end lost 4 bases, and 11 bases lay between the germline ends.

Only one count was recorded for this clonotype. A far more abundant clone sits one base away, making this likely a read error. This chain uses TRBV6-5 with TRBJ2-1; 8 nucleotides agree with TRBD2. The CDR3 is 16 residues long. Trimming cost V 4 bases and J 8 bases; bases outside gene matches: 13. Germline V gives CDR1 MNHEY, CDR2 SVGAGI. The CDR3 region has the DNA TGTGCCAGCAGTTTGTTAGCGGGGAGCTTACCTCATGAGCAGTTCTTC. This sequence encodes CASSLLAGSLPHEQFF.

This clonotype was seen ten or more times. The rearrangement joins TRBV18 to TRBJ2-1; D might be TRBD2 (7 bases). The CDR3 is 16 amino acids. Germline CDR1 is KGHSH and CDR2 is LQKENI. The V end lost 0 bases, the J end lost 6 bases, and 15 bases lay between the germline ends. CDR3 sequence: CASSPPGTIGGNEQFF. The CDR3 nucleotides read TGTGCCAGCTCACCACCGGGGACTATAGGGGGCAATGAGCAGTTCTTC.

The chain recombines TRBV19 with TRBJ2-2, with 8 bases lining up with TRBD2. Trimming took 7 bases from V and 6 from J; bases not matched to a gene: 10. From germline, CDR1 is LNHDA and CDR2 SQIVND (reference sequence). The CDR3 is 15 amino acids. The CDR3, as DNA: TGTGCCAGTACCCCCAATGACGGGAGGGCCGGGGAGCTGTTTTTT. Its translation is CASTPNDGRAGELFF.

As to this clonotype: This sequence may be a read error, since a much larger clone differs from it by one base. V is TRBV3-1 and J is TRBJ2-5; TRBD2 might be the D (5 bases). The CDR3 is made up of 15 amino acids. V was shortened by 4 bases and J by 0 bases, with 12 bases between the two germline ends. Germline values: CDR1 LGHDT, CDR2 YNNKEL (reference sequence). CDR3 amino acids: CASSPQLGYQETQYF. As DNA, the CDR3 is TGTGCCAGCAGCCCCCAACTAGGTTACCAAGAGACCCAGTACTTC.

This clonotype was counted at least ten times. This CDR3 is CASRRLAGSYEQYF. The CDR3 nucleotides read TGTGCCAGCAGACGACTAGCGGGGAGCTACGAGCAGTACTTC. V usage is TRBV6-1 and J usage is TRBJ2-7, with 11 bases matching TRBD2. The J segment lost 3 bases and the V segment lost 6 bases, leaving 4 bases of the junction unmatched. The CDR3 has 14 amino acids. Germline V gives CDR1 MNHNS, CDR2 SASEGT.

V and J are TRBV6-1 and TRBJ1-1; D ambiguous. There are 11 residues in the CDR3. V was cut by 6 bases and J by 3 bases, with 5 bases left in between. Germline V CDR1 and CDR2: MNHNS, SASEGT. CDR3 sequence reads: CASRWYTEAFF. In nucleotides, the CDR3 is TGTGCCAGCAGGTGGTACACTGAAGCTTTCTTT.

This clonotype was detected ten times or more. This chain connects TRBV20-1 to TRBJ2-2; tentatively, D is TRBD1 (6 bases). Trimming left V 6 bases short and J 7 bases short, with 18 bases between. The CDR3 covers 14 residues. Germline CDR1 is DFQATT and CDR2 is SNEGSKA (reference sequence). The chain's CDR3 is CSARDTLRGGELFF. The CDR3 coding sequence is TGCAGTGCCCGGGACACCCTTCGGGGCGGGGAGCTGTTTTTT.

This clonotype was counted many times. This chain links TRBV5-1 with TRBJ2-7, with 7 bases lining up with TRBD2. The CDR3 totals 14 residues. Germline lookup yields CDR1 SGHRS and CDR2 YFSETQ. V was pared by 0 bases and J by 5 bases, with 5 bases of the junction left unmatched. In DNA form, the CDR3 reads TGCGCCAGCAGCTTGGCCGGGACTATTAACGAGCAGTACTTC. Translated: CASSLAGTINEQYF.

In its sample, this clonotype was seen a few times. The chain recombines TRBV7-2 with TRBJ2-1; possible D gene TRBD2, 5 bases. Germline lookup yields CDR1 SGHTA and CDR2 FQGNSA. V was clipped by 6 bases and J by 7 bases, with 13 bases between them. The CDR3 contains 13 residues. CDR3 coding DNA: TGTGCCAGCAGGGTACTAGGAGTAAATGAGCAGTTCTTC. As protein: CASRVLGVNEQFF.

This clonotype has just a few counts. The CDR3 sequence is CASSLGTGARPADTQYF. In DNA, the CDR3 is TGTGCCAGCAGCTTGGGTACAGGGGCAAGGCCCGCAGATACGCAGTATTTT. The chain employs TRBV5-5 and TRBJ2-3; 7 bases match TRBD1. Losses at the gene ends were 0 bases for V and 4 bases for J; bases not matched to a gene: 11. The CDR3 is made up of 17 amino acids. Germline V gene data show CDR1 as SGHKS and CDR2 as YYEKEE (reference sequence).

This clonotype was found a few times. CDR3 sequence reads: CASTERGTLLNIQYF. The CDR3 nucleotides read TGTGCCAGCACCGAAAGAGGGACACTCTTGAACATTCAGTACTTC. V gene TRBV6-2 or TRBV6-3 combines with J gene TRBJ2-4; possibly TRBD1 for D (6 bases). Trimming removed 7 bases at V and 7 bases at J, with 20 bases between. The CDR3 is 15 residues long. Germline loops: CDR1 MNHEY, CDR2 SVGEGT.